One and the same sample provided the 8 T cell receptor beta chains below, sequenced in a study of cytomegalovirus exposure and HLA in healthy donors. The PCR used 60 Vbeta and 13 Jbeta primers. Sequencing was performed with immunoSEQ multiplex PCR; in TCRdb, only in-frame clones are kept and a portion is missing. The sample includes some 130,000 clones, 72% of them seen just once. Sequences were obtained from PBMCs. The receptor source for this set is a man over 45 in good health and CMV-seropositive.

The chain is built from TRBV4-1 and TRBJ1-1; no reliable D call. Trimming pared 0 bases from V and 3 bases from J, leaving 23 bases between. In germline, CDR1 is MGHRA, CDR2 YSYEKL. CDR3 length equals 19 residues. The CDR3 bases are TGCGCCAGCAGCCAAGAGGATCCTCGCGGGCGCTACGGGGACACTGAAGCTTTCTTT. Amino acids: CASSQEDPRGRYGDTEAFF.

This chain links TRBV7-9 with TRBJ1-1; 9 bases fit TRBD1. The CDR3 runs to 14 residues. Trimming cost V 6 bases and J 1 base; bases outside gene matches: 3. In germline, CDR1 is SEHNR, CDR2 FQNEAQ (reference sequence). The CDR3 region has the DNA TGTGCCAGCAGGCGGACAGGGGAGAACACTGAAGCTTTCTTT. Translation: CASRRTGENTEAFF.

The chain recombines TRBV5-1 with TRBJ1-1; no definite D call. CDR3 size: 16 residues. Germline values: CDR1 SGHRS, CDR2 YFSETQ. The germline V and J ends were trimmed by 1 base and 1 base, with 14 bases remaining between them. The CDR3 bases are TGCGCCAGCAGCTTGATCGCAGGTTTACGGAACACTGAAGCTTTCTTT. Amino acid sequence: CASSLIAGLRNTEAFF.

This sequence joins TRBV18 and TRBJ1-3; 7 bases are shared with TRBD1. Germline V gene data show CDR1 as KGHSH and CDR2 as LQKENI. V shed 3 bases, J shed 3 bases, and the junction held 5 bases outside the gene matches. This CDR3 region has 15 residues. In nucleotides, the CDR3 is TGTGCCAGCTCACCCCAGACAGGGTATGGAAACACCATATATTTT. Protein product: CASSPQTGYGNTIYF.

V and J are TRBV10-3 and TRBJ1-3, with 10 bases aligning to TRBD1. This CDR3 contains 15 residues. Looked up from germline, CDR1 is ENHRY and CDR2 is SYGVKD. Trimming at V came to 7 bases and at J to 4 bases, leaving 7 bases not matched to a gene. The CDR3 sequence is CAINRTGGKGNTIYF. The DNA of the CDR3 is TGTGCCATCAATAGGACAGGGGGGAAGGGAAACACCATATATTTT.

This clone was seen just once. This chain uses TRBV18 with TRBJ2-1; possible D gene TRBD2, 7 bases. The CDR3 length is 17 residues. From germline, CDR1 is KGHSH and CDR2 LQKENI. Trimming removed 3 bases at V and 1 base at J, with 16 bases between. The CDR3: CASSPVLRGGSYNEQFF. CDR3 in DNA: TGTGCCAGCTCACCGGTGCTCAGGGGAGGGTCCTACAATGAGCAGTTCTTC.

The chain is built from TRBV4-2 and TRBJ2-4, with D possibly matching TRBD2 (7 bases). Deletions cut 6 bases from V and 5 bases from J, with 20 bases between. In germline, CDR1 is LGHNA, CDR2 YNFKEQ. The CDR3 consists of 16 residues. The CDR3 DNA sequence: TGTGCCAGCAGACTTAGAGGGGGGGGCGGGGAAAACATTCAGTACTTC. It is translated as CASRLRGGGGENIQYF.

The V call is TRBV13, the J call TRBJ2-5; D gene ambiguous. The germline CDR1 and CDR2 sequences are PRHDT and FYEKMQ (reference sequence). V was clipped by 0 bases and J by 1 base, with 6 bases between them. The CDR3 sequence is 14 residues long. CDR3 sequence reads: CASSLGQIQETQYF. In nucleotides, the CDR3 is TGTGCCAGCAGCTTAGGACAGATCCAAGAGACCCAGTACTTC.